Many counts were recorded for the clone carrying this TCR beta chain. The target antigen is unknown. This record belongs to a study of T-cell reconstitution after alpha-beta-depleted transplantation in children. Study outcomes and limitations: Several hundred expanded graft clones reportedly supplied alpha-beta T cells about two months after transplant. Diversity and T-cell counts at one year after transplant derived mostly from new T cells. At day 60, the high TCRbeta diversity found in some patients originated from recipient T cells and thymic progenitors that had survived.

Preparing the TCRbeta library involved the use of unique molecular identifiers. Via MiXCR, TCRdb re-called the PCR reads, giving one row per CDR3 protein. Of about 100,000 distinct CDR3 sequences in the sample, approximately 6.9% were seen once. V lost 0 bases, J lost 3 bases, and 12 bases lay in between. The CDR3 loop spans 15 amino acids. In germline, CDR1 is SGDLS, CDR2 YYNGEE. The sequenced sample was PBMCs, mostly from graft donor cells, obtained 360 days after TCRalphabeta/CD19-depleted stem cell transplant. This TCR was sampled from a male patient between 2 and 10 years old who had a stem cell transplant for acute lymphoblastic leukemia, so the T cells may come from the graft donor. The genes are TRBV9 and TRBJ1-2; the D is unclear. CDR3 residues: CASSVAVDGDYGYTF. DNA for the CDR3: TGTGCCAGCAGCGTAGCGGTGGATGGGGACTATGGCTACACCTTC.